This TCR beta chain was captured by sequencing in a study of vaccination effects on CD4 cells after COVID-19 (dated by TCRdb to about 2022). The study in broad terms: Each participant got two doses of an mRNA SARS-CoV-2 vaccine, either BNT162b2 or mRNA-1273. SARS-CoV-2 spike-specific CD4+ TCR repertoires were compared before and after mRNA vaccination in COVID-19 convalescent patients and in infection-naive vaccine recipients. Altogether, approximately 10 COVID-19 convalescent patients and several SARS-CoV-2-naive healthy vaccine recipients made up the full study. In the study, cultures from other donors were sequenced using the Oncomine TCR Beta short-read assay on an Illumina iSeq 100.

Library preparation used the immunoSEQ multiplex PCR assay. DNA from the CD4+ T cells that had been cultured and isolated underwent TCR beta CDR3 sequencing. The authors' analysis ran thus. Non-productive TCR sequences were removed and reads were trimmed to the CDR3 region, keeping CDR3s of at least 7 amino acids. The MANAFEST web app was used to identify antigen-specific clonotypes by comparing expansion in peptide wells with expansion in reference cultures. For clones to be considered positive, expansion at FDR<0.05 versus reference and all other wells, an odds ratio above 5, and a frequency above 0.1% in two replicate wells were required. A clonotype was called cross-reactive if it was significantly expanded both in SARS-CoV-2 spike wells and in at least one common cold coronavirus spike condition. Levenshtein distance calculated with the stringdist R package was used to assess CDR3 similarity, and unrooted trees were constructed with ape in R 3.6.1. TCRdb re-hosts the immuneACCESS table, in-frame sequences only. Its copies lack some clones; in the studies checked, an unresolved V gene accounts for under half of them, and the cause for the rest is not known. The D gene and trimming were derived from the DNA, and the V and J assignments and clone size from that table. This sample gives roughly 67,000 clones in total; 60% to 85% of them show up just once. The ten largest account for roughly a tenth of the sample.

The ViraFEST assay stimulated PBMC with viral peptide pools and then used TCR sequencing to identify antigen-specific CD4+ T cell clonotypes by expansion. After less than 13 days of culture, CD4+ T cells were isolated with the EasySep CD4+ T cell isolation kit. Negative nucleocapsid antibody results before and after vaccination confirmed that the healthy vaccine recipients had no prior SARS-CoV-2 infection. Each well held two million PBMC cultured in IMDM containing 5% human AB serum, 8.5 to 10 IU/ml IL-2 and gentamicin, along with 8 to 10 ug/ml peptides. Half of the culture medium was replaced with fresh IL-2-containing medium on days 3 and 7. Unless otherwise noted, each peptide stimulation condition was cultured in triplicate wells. PBMC were separated from whole blood using Ficoll-Paque Plus gradient centrifugation and were then either cryopreserved at -140C or used fresh. The overlapping peptide pools covered the spike proteins of SARS-CoV-2 as well as those of the common cold coronaviruses HCoV-NL63, HCoV-OC43 and HCoV-229E. Genomic DNA was extracted from cultured CD4+ T cells with the QIAamp micro DNA kit.

Broader findings and caveats from the paper: In healthy vaccine recipients, vaccine-induced clones were almost all SARS-CoV-2 mono-reactive, with only 1 of 255 cross-reactive with common cold coronaviruses. Marked clonal contraction was observed in both infection-induced and vaccine-induced clones at late post-vaccination timepoints, consistent with waning T cell responses. Limitations of the study were the small number of convalescent patients and the absence of early post-infection timepoints.

V is cut by 3 bases and J by 0 bases, and the space between the germline ends is 8 bases. From a lookup of the germline V gene, CDR1 and CDR2 are KGHSH and LQKENI. The CDR3, from cysteine to phenylalanine, totals 15 residues. Only the CDR3 portion is preserved as DNA: 45 bases, with reading frame beginning at the first base. In this sample, this clone turned up once. What this receptor recognizes is not known. Nothing much larger sits one base from this clone, and base qualities are not available. The source is a human donor who received a COVID-19 vaccine. The receptor chain draws on TRBV18 and TRBJ2-2; the D gene remains uncertain. The input for sequencing was CD4+ T cells from PBMCs cultured with SARS-CoV-2 spike peptides, taken before COVID-19 vaccination. The sample's cell subset or site label, decoded: SARS-CoV-2 spike overlapping peptide pool stimulation. The CDR3 region: CASSPQASNTGELFF. The sequenced DNA is TGTGCCAGCTCACCCCAGGCTTCGAACACCGGGGAGCTGTTTTTT.